The 25 T cell receptor beta chains reported below all come from one sample, sequenced in a study of control samples from healthy donors and cancer patients. The assay was immunoSEQ multiplex PCR, and TCRdb's table has in-frame clones only and misses some. The table shows 98,000 or so clones, with around three quarters occurring only once. Input material: blood. All receptors come from a woman aged 25 to 45 in good health.

With respect to this clone: Here the CDR3 omits its conserved ending phenylalanine or tryptophan, so a read error is the likely source. Because the CDR3's place on the DNA is in doubt, the DNA is left out and the CDR3 is given as listed by TCRdb. The chain is built from TRBV6-6 and TRBJ2-3; the DNA was not compared with TRBD2, the D call given in the table. Germline CDR1 is MNHNY and CDR2 is SVGAGI (reference sequence). The CDR3 is made up of 13 amino acids, end residues included. The CDR3 loop reads CASSYSTSGGHQS.

This chain connects TRBV6-5 to TRBJ1-1; 9 nucleotides agree with TRBD1. CDR1 is MNHEY, CDR2 SVGAGI, per germline. Trimming removed 5 bases from V and 5 bases from J; junction bases left unmatched: 9. The CDR3 extends over 15 amino acids. The CDR3 sequence: CASSLTGGAGTEAFF. CDR3 coding DNA: TGTGCCAGCAGTCTAACAGGGGGCGCGGGGACTGAAGCTTTCTTT.

This rearrangement joins TRBV5-8 to TRBJ1-1; D is undetermined. The CDR3 covers 16 residues. The germline CDR1 and CDR2 sequences are SGHTS and YDEGEE. V was shortened by 0 bases and J by 2 bases, with 14 bases between the two germline ends. In DNA, the CDR3 is TGTGCCAGCAGCTTGGGTGCACTAACTAAAAACACTGAAGCTTTCTTT. It is translated as CASSLGALTKNTEAFF. The variable domain in full, with the rest retrieved from reference TRBV5-8 and TRBJ1-1, is EAGVTQSPTHLIKTRGQQATLRCSPISGHTSVYWYQQALGLGLQFLLWYDEGEERNRGNFPPRFSGRQFPNYSSELNVNALELEDSALYLCASSLGALTKNTEAFFGQGTRLTVV.

The gene calls are TRBV5-5 and TRBJ2-2, with TRBD2 matching 8 bases. The CDR3 consists of 15 residues. With 4 bases clipped from V and 4 bases from J, the junction kept 6 bases outside the gene matches. Germline values: CDR1 SGHKS, CDR2 YYEKEE (reference sequence). The CDR3 reads CASSPPGGGTGELFF. CDR3 DNA sequence: TGTGCCAGCAGCCCGCCGGGGGGGGGCACCGGGGAGCTGTTTTTT.

The CDR3 DNA sequence: TGCGCCAGCAGTCCACCACCCGGGGGGCATGGCTACACCTTC. This gives the protein CASSPPPGGHGYTF. The chain uses TRBV5-1 and TRBJ1-2; D perhaps matches TRBD1 (6 bases). Trimming stripped 5 bases from V and 6 bases from J, with 17 bases between. This CDR3 has 14 amino acids. Germline CDR1 SGHRS, CDR2 YFSETQ.

The chain links TRBV19 to TRBJ2-3; tentative D call: TRBD1 (6 bases). This CDR3 has 15 residues. Germline V CDR1 and CDR2: LNHDA, SQIVND (reference sequence). Between the trimmed V and J ends, which lost 5 bases and 1 base, there was a span of 13 bases. CDR3 DNA: TGTGCCAGTAGTCTAGGACAGAGACGCACAGATACGCAGTATTTT. The encoded protein is CASSLGQRRTDTQYF.

This clone was seen only once. This sequence joins TRBV12-5 and TRBJ2-3; D ambiguous. Trimming stripped 1 base from V and 2 bases from J, with 13 bases between. The CDR3 length is 16 residues. Germline values: CDR1 LGHNT, CDR2 FRNRAP. The CDR3 region has the DNA TGTGCTAGTGGTTTGGGGGGTGGTGGCGACACAGATACGCAGTATTTT. It yields the protein CASGLGGGGDTDTQYF.

The table lists this clone with many counts. The chain has TRBV7-6 and TRBJ1-3; the D gene is possibly TRBD1 (5 bases). With 1 base removed from V and 0 bases from J, the gap between germline ends came to 10 bases. CDR3 length: 16 residues. Germline CDR1 and CDR2: SGHVS and FNYEAQ. In DNA form, the CDR3 reads TGTGCCAGCAGCTTAGACAGGACCTACTCTGGAAACACCATATATTTT. This translates into CASSLDRTYSGNTIYF.

This sequence joins TRBV18 and TRBJ2-1; no clear D. V was pared by 6 bases and J by 12 bases, with 18 bases between. The CDR3 is 13 amino acids. Germline CDR1 reads KGHSH; CDR2 reads LQKENI. The CDR3, as DNA: TGTGCCAGCTCCCCGGACCAGCCGGCAGGGCAGTTCTTC. Translating gives CASSPDQPAGQFF. Full variable domain (outside the CDR3, taken from reference TRBV18 and TRBJ2-1): NAGVMQNPRHLVRRRGQEARLRCSPMKGHSHVYWYRQLPEEGLKFMVYLQKENIIDESGMPKERFSAEFPKEGPSILRIQQVVRGDSAAYFCASSPDQPAGQFFGPGTRLTVL.

Worth noting for this clone: This CDR3 is also generated by other DNA sequences in the sample. The gene calls are TRBV18 and TRBJ1-5; D perhaps matches TRBD1 (5 bases). CDR1 is KGHSH and CDR2 is LQKENI in the germline V gene. The CDR3 length is 14 residues. With 6 bases removed from V and 2 bases from J, the gap between germline ends came to 11 bases. Here the CDR3 DNA reads TGTGCCAGCTCCCCCCAGGGTGGCAATCAGCCCCAGCATTTT. This gives the protein CASSPQGGNQPQHF.

CDR3 region: CASRQDRAVYEQYF. Here the CDR3 DNA reads TGTGCCAGCAGGCAGGACAGGGCGGTATACGAGCAGTACTTC. The chain is built from TRBV6-5 and TRBJ2-7; 8 bases fit TRBD1. The length of the CDR3 is 14 residues. The J segment lost 4 bases and the V segment lost 6 bases, leaving 8 bases of the junction unmatched. Germline V gives CDR1 MNHEY, CDR2 SVGAGI.

V is TRBV30 and J is TRBJ1-2; the D gene is possibly TRBD1 (5 bases). Germline CDR1 reads GTSNPN; CDR2 reads SVGIG (reference sequence). This CDR3 comprises 14 residues. Trimming removed 1 base from V and 3 bases from J, with 12 bases in between. The DNA for the CDR3 is TGTGCCTGGAGTGGACAATCGGGGGACTATGGCTACACCTTC. This gives the protein CAWSGQSGDYGYTF.

The chain is built from TRBV25-1 and TRBJ1-6; D remains ambiguous. Germline values: CDR1 MGHDK, CDR2 SYGVNS. The germline V and J ends were trimmed by 0 bases and 5 bases, with 8 bases remaining between them. This CDR3 has 15 amino acids. The CDR3 DNA reads TGTGCCAGCAGTGAATATCGAGGGAATAATTCACCCCTCCACTTT. Its translation is CASSEYRGNNSPLHF. Full variable domain (remainder filled in from reference TRBV25-1 and TRBJ1-6): EADIYQTPRYLVIGTGKKITLECSQTMGHDKMYWYQQDPGMELHLIHYSYGVNSTEKGDLSSESTVSRIRTEHFPLTLESARPSHTSQYLCASSEYRGNNSPLHFGNGTRLTVT.

The gene calls are TRBV6-6 and TRBJ1-2, with D maybe TRBD1 (5 bases). The CDR3 has 16 amino acids. Germline CDR1 and CDR2: MNHNY and SVGAGI (reference sequence). The V gene lost 0 bases and the J gene lost 0 bases, with 11 bases spanning the gap. CDR3 sequence (DNA): TGTGCCAGCAGTTACTCGATCAGGGATGCTAACTATGGCTACACCTTC. It translates to CASSYSIRDANYGYTF.

J is TRBJ2-7 and V is TRBV10-3; 11 bases are shared with TRBD1. Per germline, CDR1 ENHRY and CDR2 SYGVKD. CDR3 size: 15 residues. J was trimmed by 5 bases and V by 3 bases; bases with no gene match: 6. The CDR3 sequence: CAISDSGQGGHEQYF. Written as DNA, the CDR3 is TGTGCCATCAGTGACTCGGGACAGGGGGGCCACGAGCAGTACTTC.

The CDR3: CATSPSAGLSRLAANVLTF. The CDR3, as DNA: TGTGCCACCTCCCCCTCGGCAGGCTTGTCCCGTCTGGCAGCCAACGTCCTGACTTTC. The chain carries TRBV7-2 and TRBJ2-6, with no clear D. V was cut by 10 bases and J by 7 bases, with 32 bases left in between. The germline V gene has CDR1 SGHTA and CDR2 FQGNSA. This CDR3 is built from 19 residues.

The rearrangement uses TRBV7-2 and TRBJ2-7; 9 bases are shared with TRBD1. CDR1 is SGHTA, CDR2 FQGNSA, per germline. The CDR3 is 15 amino acids. J gave up 7 bases and V 6 bases, and 13 bases lay outside the gene matches. The CDR3 reads CASSLPGTGLREQYF. In nucleotides, the CDR3 is TGTGCCAGCAGTCTCCCAGGGACAGGGTTAAGGGAGCAGTACTTC. Supplemented by reference TRBV7-2 and TRBJ2-7, the full variable domain reads GAGVSQSPSNKVTEKGKDVELRCDPISGHTALYWYRQSLGQGLEFLIYFQGNSAPDKSGLPSDRFSAERTGGSVSTLTIQRTQQEDSAVYLCASSLPGTGLREQYFGPGTRLTVT.

This clone has just a few counts. This chain joins TRBV5-1 and TRBJ2-1, with TRBD1 identical over 7 bases. After removal of 0 bases from V and 10 bases from J, the junction contained 7 bases not matched to a gene. The CDR3 covers 14 residues. Per germline, CDR1 SGHRS and CDR2 YFSETQ. CDR3 nucleotide sequence: TGCGCCAGCAGCTTGGATGGGGACAGAGACGAGCAGTTCTTC. It specifies CASSLDGDRDEQFF.

The chain links TRBV2 to TRBJ1-1; D gene ambiguous. The CDR3 has 10 residues. The V and J ends lost 7 bases and 5 bases respectively, with 5 bases between them. Germline CDR1 SNHLY, CDR2 FYNNEI. The CDR3 coding sequence is TGTGCCAGCATTCTGACTGAAGCTTTCTTT. As protein: CASILTEAFF.

The chain uses TRBV4-3 and TRBJ2-1, with TRBD2 as a possible D gene (7 bases). CDR3 length: 16 amino acids. With 4 bases removed from V and 8 bases from J, the gap between germline ends came to 21 bases. Germline CDR1 reads LGHNA; CDR2 reads YSLEER. The CDR3, as DNA: TGCGCCAGCAGCCTCGCGGTTAGGGGGGGAATGGATGAGCAGTTCTTC. This sequence encodes CASSLAVRGGMDEQFF.

This sequence joins TRBV5-6 and TRBJ1-5; D remains unclear. CDR3 length: 14 residues. V lost 1 base and J lost 3, with 8 bases in between. Germline-derived CDR1 and CDR2 are SGHDT and YYEEEE. As DNA, the CDR3 is TGTGCCAGCAGCTTGTGGAGGGACAATCAGCCCCAGCATTTT. Its translation: CASSLWRDNQPQHF.

This clone was seen only a few times. The J gene is TRBJ1-3, the V gene TRBV4-3; a weak D match, TRBD1 (5 bases). V lost 3 bases, J lost 2 bases, and 8 bases lay in between. CDR3 length equals 14 residues. Germline V lookup: CDR1 LGHNA, CDR2 YSLEER. The CDR3 here is CASSHGTAGNTIYF. The DNA for the CDR3 is TGCGCCAGCAGCCACGGGACGGCTGGAAACACCATATATTTT.

In its sample, this clone was seen a few times. The chain recombines TRBV18 with TRBJ1-5; 9 nucleotides line up with TRBD1. Trimming at V came to 6 bases and at J to 0 bases, leaving 3 bases not matched to a gene. Germline CDR1 and CDR2: KGHSH and LQKENI. The CDR3 runs to 15 residues. The CDR3 reads CASSRDRDSNQPQHF. CDR3 in DNA: TGTGCCAGCTCCCGGGACAGGGATAGCAATCAGCCCCAGCATTTT. The full variable domain, in which reference TRBV18 and TRBJ1-5 provide the parts outside the CDR3, is NAGVMQNPRHLVRRRGQEARLRCSPMKGHSHVYWYRQLPEEGLKFMVYLQKENIIDESGMPKERFSAEFPKEGPSILRIQQVVRGDSAAYFCASSRDRDSNQPQHFGDGTRLSIL.

This chain links TRBV7-2 with TRBJ2-3; 9 bases are shared with TRBD2. V dropped 5 bases and J dropped 5; count of bases not matched to a gene: 11. Germline CDR1 reads SGHTA; CDR2 reads FQGNSA. The CDR3 totals 16 residues. The CDR3 is CASSPLRRGGLDTQYF. In DNA form, the CDR3 reads TGTGCCAGCAGCCCCCTAAGGCGGGGGGGATTAGATACGCAGTATTTT.

The V and J genes are TRBV6-4 and TRBJ2-3; 12 bases match TRBD2. The length of the CDR3 is 15 residues. V shed 5 bases and J 4 bases; nucleotides not matched to a gene: 4. CDR1 is MRHNA, CDR2 SNTAGT, per germline. CDR3 DNA: TGTGCCAGCAGTCTAGCGGGGGGGCCCTCAGATACGCAGTATTTT. This gives the protein CASSLAGGPSDTQYF.